Sequencing of this TCR beta chain was carried out in a study of regulatory T cells in long-lasting Graves disease. Of note for this clonotype: Its antigen is not identified.

Specified time point: newly diagnosed GD, antithyroid drugs for less than 3 months. Following extraction of RNA from PBMCs, that RNA was used to make the TCR library. EDTA tubes collected roughly 10 milliliters of peripheral blood. Study-wide results and limits: Persistent disease preferred TRBV28, TRBJ1-2 and TRBJ2-5.

The CDR3 spans 15 residues. J was trimmed by 2 bases and V by 6 bases; bases with no gene match: 12. Germline V gene lookup returns CDR1 SQVTM and CDR2 ANQGSEA. Relying on iRepertoire HTBI primers and Arm-PCR of CDR3 regions, the team built TCR beta libraries. One entry per CDR3 protein results from TCRdb running MiXCR on the multiplex PCR reads. The sample carries about 620,000 distinct CDR3 sequences, around 17% recorded once. Separately, the same data were catalogued under a study of T cells in Graves' hyperthyroidism and ophthalmopathy. From that paper: The HTBI set primed first-round TCR CDR3 RT-PCR.

The material was peripheral blood mononuclear cells (PBMCs), obtained at new diagnosis, from a patient treated with antithyroid drugs. This sequence originates from a woman in her 30s with Graves disease. The chain carries TRBV29-1 and TRBJ1-1; 7 positions agree with TRBD1. Written as DNA, the CDR3 is TGCAGCGTCGGGCCGCAGGGGGTCGGCAACACTGAAGCTTTCTTT. The encoded protein is CSVGPQGVGNTEAFF.